This T cell receptor beta chain originates from a study of metastatic and nonmetastatic thyroid tumors. Study in general: A comparison of repertoires was made across blood and tumor or nodule tissue from malignant and benign thyroid patients. Points from the study as a whole: Significantly higher TCR beta diversity was reportedly seen in malignant thyroid tumors than benign nodules, in blood and tumor.

Each patient went into thyroid surgery without having received any treatment. CDR1 SNHLY and CDR2 FYNNEI come from the germline V gene. Trimming removed 6 bases from V and 1 base from J; junction bases left unmatched: 2. The CDR3 covers 13 residues. Per the authors' pipeline: Construction of a distant-metastasis classifier for papillary thyroid cancer relied on CDR3 differences across clinicopathological groups. With MiXCR, TCRdb called clones anew from the PCR reads. TCRdb, rather than the study authors, made the V and J calls. The table includes roughly 45,000 clones, under 4% detected once. This clone was observed many times. As yet, its antigen is unknown.

Source material: blood. The source of this sequence is a female donor with papillary thyroid cancer or a benign thyroid nodule (not recorded which). Some clones in this sample may be carry-over from other donors' samples. V and J are TRBV2 and TRBJ2-5; 7 positions match TRBD2. The CDR3 DNA sequence: TGTGCCAGCAGGGGACTACCCCAAGAGACCCAGTACTTC. Translating it yields CASRGLPQETQYF.